This T cell receptor beta chain stems from a study of blood T cells in healthy people across ages. Study-level results: Naive CD4+ cell counts and diversity both ran higher in long-lived than in aged donors.

As for this clonotype: The antigen is unknown. Possible read error: a much larger clone is one base away.

It was with a sample-barcoded 5' primer and a J-beta primer mix that a second PCR of roughly 7 to 12 cycles was run. TCRdb passed the 5' RACE reads through MiXCR, listing each CDR3 protein once. The profile shows hundreds of thousands of distinct CDR3 sequences, 56% of them singletons. Germline lookup yields CDR1 MGHDK and CDR2 SYGVNS. V lost 3 bases, J lost 2 bases, and 8 bases lay in between. The CDR3 contains 15 residues. The chain employs TRBV25-1 and TRBJ1-6, with D uncertain. The sample comprised blood. The TCR originated in a man between 35 and 55 years old in good health. The CDR3: CASSEIGAYNSPLHF. The CDR3 DNA reads TGTGCCAGCAGTGAGATCGGCGCCTATAATTCACCCCTCCACTTT.